The count of the clone carrying this T cell receptor beta chain is one. As originally analysed: Amplification of reference gene primers provided the estimated nucleated cell counts. Sequencing used immunoSEQ multiplex PCR; TCRdb keeps in-frame clones, though not all of them. The V and J calls and clone size come from that table; D and trimming were worked out from the DNA. The sample lists about 210,000 clones; around nine tenths were seen once. Germline V gene data show CDR1 as MGHDK and CDR2 as SYGVNS. The CDR3 sequence is 13 residues long. The V gene lost 2 bases and the J gene lost 0 bases, with 4 bases spanning the gap. The sample comes from a study of blood T cell repertoires in COVID-19.

Sequenced input: peripheral blood. This TCR was recovered from a man in his forties or fifties with acute or convalescent COVID-19. V is TRBV25-1 and J is TRBJ1-1; D ambiguous. Here the CDR3 DNA reads TGTGCCAGCAGTGAACTTTTGAACACTGAAGCTTTCTTT. Protein sequence: CASSELLNTEAFF.